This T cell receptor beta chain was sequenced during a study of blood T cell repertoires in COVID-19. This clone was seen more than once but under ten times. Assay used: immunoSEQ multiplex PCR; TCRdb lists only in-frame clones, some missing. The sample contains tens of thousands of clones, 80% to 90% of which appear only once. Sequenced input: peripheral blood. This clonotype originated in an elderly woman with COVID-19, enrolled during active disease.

The CDR3: CASSQAKADTQYF. CDR3 bases: TGTGCCAGCAGTCAAGCGAAGGCAGATACGCAGTATTTT. This sequence joins TRBV5-4 and TRBJ2-3; D is uncertain. CDR1 and CDR2 (germline): SGHNT, YYREEE (reference sequence). This CDR3 has 13 residues. V was cut by 5 bases and J by 4 bases, with 11 bases left in between. Looking up the rest from reference TRBV5-4 and TRBJ2-3 gives the full variable domain: ETGVTQSPTHLIKTRGQQVTLRCSSQSGHNTVSWYQQALGQGPQFIFQYYREEENGRGNFPPRFSGLQFPNYSSELNVNALELDDSALYLCASSQAKADTQYFGPGTRLTVL.